These 22 T cell receptor beta chains share one sample of origin, sequenced in a study of blood T cell repertoires in COVID-19. Here immunoSEQ multiplex PCR was the method, and the copy in TCRdb shows in-frame clones only, minus some. The table has tens of thousands of clones, around nine tenths seen once. The specimen was peripheral blood. These receptors were collected from a man between 60 and 70 years old with acute or convalescent COVID-19.

The CDR3 bases are TGTGCCAGCAGTTCACAGGGAGTGTATGGCTACACCTTC. Its translation: CASSSQGVYGYTF. This chain joins TRBV6-5 and TRBJ1-2, with TRBD1 as a possible D gene (6 bases). Looked up from germline, CDR1 is MNHEY and CDR2 is SVGAGI. This CDR3 contains 13 residues. The V end was cut by 4 bases, the J end by 5 bases, with 11 bases between.

The rearrangement uses TRBV9 and TRBJ2-5, with a weak D call TRBD2 (7 bases). Germline assignment: CDR1 SGDLS and CDR2 YYNGEE. CDR3 size: 14 residues. V was pared by 0 bases and J by 9 bases, with 15 bases between. The CDR3 coding sequence is TGTGCCAGCAGCGTAGTGGAGGGGGGGGGACCCCAGTACTTC. It translates to CASSVVEGGGPQYF.

The V gene is TRBV7-2, the J gene TRBJ1-2; no reliable D call. V lost 5 bases and J lost 4, with 8 bases in between. CDR3 length equals 12 residues. Germline lookup yields CDR1 SGHTA and CDR2 FQGNSA. The CDR3 nucleotides read TGTGCCAGCAGCCAAAGGAGCTATGGCTACACCTTC. Its translation is CASSQRSYGYTF.

The chain joins TRBV15 to TRBJ1-4, with D perhaps matching TRBD1 (6 bases). The ends were cut back, 3 bases at V and 7 bases at J, with 15 bases in the middle. Germline values: CDR1 LNHNV, CDR2 YYDKDF (reference sequence). The CDR3 has 15 residues. As DNA, the CDR3 is TGTGCCACCAGCAGGCCAACAGGGCCTAGTGAAAAACTGTTTTTT. Its translation: CATSRPTGPSEKLFF.

The gene calls are TRBV6-2 or TRBV6-3 and TRBJ1-3, with 9 bases aligning to TRBD1. Trimming cost V 2 bases and J 2 bases; bases outside gene matches: 7. Germline V gene sequence: CDR1 MNHEY, CDR2 SVGEGT. This CDR3 region has 17 residues. The CDR3 region has the DNA TGTGCCAGCAGTTACGGAGGGACAGGGAACGCTGGAAACACCATATATTTT. It encodes CASSYGGTGNAGNTIYF.

V gene TRBV11-2 combines with J gene TRBJ2-7; 12 bases match TRBD1. This CDR3 has 15 amino acids. V was clipped by 5 bases and J by 2 bases; unmatched bases: 4. Per germline, CDR1 SGHAT and CDR2 FQNNGV. This CDR3 is CASSTGTGGPYEQYF. CDR3 nucleotide sequence: TGTGCCAGCAGCACCGGGACAGGGGGCCCCTACGAGCAGTACTTC.

This chain uses TRBV5-6 with TRBJ1-3; D possibly corresponds to TRBD1 (6 bases). The CDR3 consists of 14 residues. With 0 bases removed from V and 4 bases from J, the gap between germline ends came to 8 bases. The V gene's germline CDR1 is SGHDT and CDR2 YYEEEE. CDR3 sequence (DNA): TGTGCCAGCAGCTTGGGACAGGTGGGAAACACCATATATTTT. As protein: CASSLGQVGNTIYF.

The chain has TRBV7-8 and TRBJ1-5; D might be TRBD1 (5 bases). The length of the CDR3 is 16 residues. The V gene's germline CDR1 is SGHVS and CDR2 FQNEAQ. V shed 2 bases and J shed 2 bases, with 13 bases lying between them. CDR3 amino acids: CASSLSPTGGNQPQHF. The CDR3 DNA reads TGTGCCAGCAGCTTATCCCCCACGGGGGGCAATCAGCCCCAGCATTTT.

This clone is a singleton in its sample. The rearrangement uses TRBV30 and TRBJ1-5; D gene ambiguous. V lost 5 bases and J lost 3, with 11 bases in between. This CDR3 has 13 residues. Germline V gene lookup returns CDR1 GTSNPN and CDR2 SVGIG (reference sequence). CDR3 amino acids: CAWAGSYNQPQHF. The CDR3 nucleotides are TGTGCCTGGGCCGGGTCCTACAATCAGCCCCAGCATTTT.

This chain connects TRBV6-6 to TRBJ1-5; D is undetermined. Trimming pared 2 bases from V and 0 bases from J, leaving 5 bases between. The CDR3 length is 14 residues. Germline V gives CDR1 MNHNY, CDR2 SVGAGI (reference sequence). The DNA of the CDR3 is TGTGCCAGCAGTTACCGCTATAGCAATCAGCCCCAGCATTTT. It is translated as CASSYRYSNQPQHF.

This clone was picked up a small number of times. The chain carries TRBV3-1 (or the pseudogene TRBV3-2) and TRBJ1-1; a possible D gene is TRBD1 (6 bases). V lost 3 bases, J lost 1 base, and 9 bases lay in between. Germline V CDR1 and CDR2: LGHDT, YNNKEL (reference sequence). The CDR3 length is 14 residues. The CDR3 reads CASSQIQGNTEAFF. The CDR3 bases are TGTGCCAGCAGCCAGATACAGGGGAACACTGAAGCTTTCTTT.

J is TRBJ2-5 and V is TRBV29-1; 9 positions agree with TRBD1. Germline CDR1 and CDR2: SQVTM and ANQGSEA. V shed 8 bases, J shed 2 bases, and the junction held 9 bases outside the gene matches. The CDR3 has 14 residues. The CDR3 DNA follows: TGCAGCTCTCGTGGGACAGGGTCGCAAGAGACCCAGTACTTC. Its protein product is CSSRGTGSQETQYF.

This clone was seen only once. This chain connects TRBV27 to TRBJ1-2; D uncertain. From germline, CDR1 is MNHEY and CDR2 SMNVEV (reference sequence). Trimming pared 6 bases from V and 8 bases from J, leaving 19 bases between. This CDR3 is 14 amino acids long. The DNA of the CDR3 is TGTGCCAGCAGCCCCGCCGGGAAAGGGCGGGGCTACACCTTC. It is translated as CASSPAGKGRGYTF.

This rearrangement joins TRBV6-2 or TRBV6-3 to TRBJ1-2; D uncertain. Germline lookup yields CDR1 MNHEY and CDR2 SVGEGT. Trimming pared 6 bases from V and 3 bases from J, leaving 11 bases between. This CDR3 contains 13 residues. The CDR3 here is CASSENSYYGYTF. CDR3 sequence (DNA): TGTGCCAGCAGCGAAAACAGCTACTATGGCTACACCTTC.

This clone has only a few counts. The genes are TRBV7-2 and TRBJ2-4; weak D call: TRBD2 (5 bases). CDR3 size: 17 residues. The germline V gene encodes CDR1 SGHTA and CDR2 FQGNSA. V gave up 4 bases and J gave up 2 bases, with 18 bases separating them. The CDR3 is CASSSQSSSVSKNIQYF. In nucleotides, the CDR3 is TGTGCCAGCAGCTCCCAGTCGAGTAGCGTTTCCAAAAACATTCAGTACTTC.

The chain uses TRBV11-2 and TRBJ2-1, with 12 bases aligning to TRBD2. The germline gives CDR1 SGHAT, CDR2 FQNNGV. V lost 5 bases and J lost 4; bases outside the gene matches: 9. The CDR3 is 17 residues long. Written as DNA, the CDR3 is TGTGCCAGCAGCACTAGGGCGACTAGCGGGGGTTACAATGAGCAGTTCTTC. It codes for CASSTRATSGGYNEQFF.

V usage is TRBV6-6 and J usage is TRBJ1-3; the D is unclear. With 6 bases removed from V and 0 bases from J, the gap between germline ends came to 9 bases. The germline CDR1 and CDR2 sequences are MNHNY and SVGAGI (reference sequence). This CDR3 comprises 14 residues. Here the CDR3 DNA reads TGTGCCAGCAGACCGTCGAGCTCTGGAAACACCATATATTTT. Translating gives CASRPSSSGNTIYF.

This clone has just one count. CDR3 DNA: TGTGCCAGCAGTCCGGACAGGGATGTCGCTGAAGCTTTCTTT. Its translation is CASSPDRDVAEAFF. V and J are TRBV6-6 and TRBJ1-1, with 8 bases matching TRBD1. The CDR3 is 14 residues long. Per the germline V gene, CDR1 is MNHNY and CDR2 is SVGAGI (reference sequence). The trim removed 5 bases at V and 6 bases at J, leaving 8 bases unmatched.

The chain is built from TRBV18 and TRBJ1-1, with 7 bases identical to TRBD1. The CDR3 covers 14 residues. With 5 bases clipped from V and 3 bases from J, the junction kept 6 bases outside the gene matches. Germline CDR1 is KGHSH and CDR2 is LQKENI. The CDR3 DNA sequence: TGTGCCAGCTCAGGAGCAGGGGGACACACTGAAGCTTTCTTT. Residues: CASSGAGGHTEAFF.

The chain couples TRBV27 to TRBJ1-2; 9 nucleotides line up with TRBD1. Germline trimming cut 3 bases from V and 6 bases from J; bases unmatched to any gene: 2. This CDR3 spans 13 amino acids. Germline V lookup: CDR1 MNHEY, CDR2 SMNVEV (reference sequence). The CDR3 spells CASSLTGGNGYTF. CDR3 sequence (DNA): TGTGCCAGCAGTTTGACAGGGGGGAATGGCTACACCTTC.

The genes are TRBV5-5 and TRBJ1-5; a weak D match, TRBD1 (6 bases). The CDR3 totals 15 residues. The V gene's germline CDR1 is SGHKS and CDR2 YYEKEE (reference sequence). Trimming cost V 4 bases and J 5 bases, with 16 bases left between them. CDR3 sequence reads: CASSPEPGAYQPQHF. The CDR3 region has the DNA TGTGCCAGCAGCCCGGAGCCAGGGGCCTATCAGCCCCAGCATTTT.

This clone was seen more than once but under ten times. The J gene is TRBJ2-2, the V gene TRBV9, with D perhaps matching TRBD2 (8 bases). Germline lookup yields CDR1 SGDLS and CDR2 YYNGEE. The V end lost 4 bases, the J end lost 7 bases, and 17 bases lay between the germline ends. This CDR3 has 15 residues. CDR3 sequence: CASSPRGRGDGELFF. The DNA of the CDR3 is TGTGCCAGCAGCCCGAGGGGGCGGGGGGACGGGGAGCTGTTTTTT.